This TCR beta chain is from a study of cytomegalovirus exposure and HLA in healthy donors. 60 Vbeta and 13 Jbeta primers were used in PCR. This table comes from immunoSEQ multiplex PCR, and its TCRdb copy is limited to in-frame clones, with some not included. Of some 170,000 clones detected, 80% to 85% appear once; the ten largest clones hold 0.96%. The V gene's germline CDR1 is SGHRS and CDR2 YFSETQ. V dropped 4 bases and J dropped 1; count of bases not matched to a gene: 10. The CDR3 runs 17 residues. This TCR was sampled from a girl aged 2 to 10 in good health and CMV-seropositive. Specimen: PBMCs. The chain joins TRBV5-1 to TRBJ2-2, with 7 nucleotides matching TRBD2. CDR3 sequence: CASSGGLRGLNTGELFF. The CDR3 coding sequence is TGCGCCAGCAGCGGGGGACTACGTGGTCTGAACACCGGGGAGCTGTTTTTT.